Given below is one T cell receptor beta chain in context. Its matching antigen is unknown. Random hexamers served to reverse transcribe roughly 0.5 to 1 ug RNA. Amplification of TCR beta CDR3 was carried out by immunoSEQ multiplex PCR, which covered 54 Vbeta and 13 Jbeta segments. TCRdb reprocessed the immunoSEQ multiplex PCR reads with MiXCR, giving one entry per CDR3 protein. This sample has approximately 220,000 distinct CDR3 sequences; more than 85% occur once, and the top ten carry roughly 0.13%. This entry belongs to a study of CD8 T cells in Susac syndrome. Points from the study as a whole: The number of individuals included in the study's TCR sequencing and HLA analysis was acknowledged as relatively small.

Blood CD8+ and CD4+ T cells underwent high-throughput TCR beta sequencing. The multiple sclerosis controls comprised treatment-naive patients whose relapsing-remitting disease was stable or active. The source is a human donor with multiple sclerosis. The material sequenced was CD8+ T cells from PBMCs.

CDR3 sequence: CASSLEFGPAYEQYF. CDR3 nucleotide sequence: TGTGCCAGCAGCTTAGAGTTTGGGCCGGCCTACGAGCAGTACTTC. This rearrangement joins TRBV5-8 to TRBJ2-7; D gene uncertain. There are 15 residues in the CDR3. V dropped 2 bases and J dropped 2 bases, with 14 bases sitting between them. CDR1 and CDR2 (germline): SGHTS, YDEGEE. Looking up the rest from reference TRBV5-8 and TRBJ2-7 gives the full variable domain: EAGVTQSPTHLIKTRGQQATLRCSPISGHTSVYWYQQALGLGLQFLLWYDEGEERNRGNFPPRFSGRQFPNYSSELNVNALELEDSALYLCASSLEFGPAYEQYFGPGTRLTVT.